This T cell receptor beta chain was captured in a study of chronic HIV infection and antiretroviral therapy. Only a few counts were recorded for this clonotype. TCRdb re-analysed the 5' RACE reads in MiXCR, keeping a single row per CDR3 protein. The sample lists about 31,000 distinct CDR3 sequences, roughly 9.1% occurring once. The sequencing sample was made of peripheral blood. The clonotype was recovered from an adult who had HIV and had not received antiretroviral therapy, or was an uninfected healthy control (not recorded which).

In DNA form, the CDR3 reads TGCAGCGTTAAAGGACAGTACCAAGAGACCCAGTACTTC. It encodes CSVKGQYQETQYF. The J gene is TRBJ2-5, the V gene TRBV29-1; D is perhaps TRBD1 (6 bases). CDR3 length: 13 residues. Germline-derived CDR1 and CDR2 are SQVTM and ANQGSEA. Trimming removed 5 bases from V and 0 bases from J, with 10 bases in between.